Listed below are T cell receptor beta chains from one sample, sequenced in a study of cytomegalovirus exposure and HLA in healthy donors. Method: immunoSEQ multiplex PCR; TCRdb's copy keeps in-frame clones and lacks some. The profile covers approximately 93,000 clones, with approximately 72% appearing a single time and approximately 3% taken by the ten largest. Sequencing was carried out using PBMCs. The receptor source for this set is a woman aged 40 to 49 in good health and CMV-seronegative. The CDR3 runs from the conserved cysteine through the conserved F or W. A D gene is named only where the DNA matches it firmly. Clone size, where shown, is once, few, many, or a class for clones that have expanded.

V	size	D	J	DNA	CDR3
TRBV19	NA	NA	TRBJ1-2	TGTGCCAGTAGTATAGGGCACCCCAAGTATGGCTACACCTTC	CASSIGHPKYGYTF
TRBV30	NA	NA	TRBJ1-6	TGTGCCTGGAGTGTGGGCGATCCTAATAATTCACCCCTCCACTTT	CAWSVGDPNNSPLHF
TRBV6-1	NA	NA	TRBJ2-1	TGTGCCAGCAGTGAAAGGGTAGCGGATTCCTACAATGAGCAGTTCTTC	CASSERVADSYNEQFF
TRBV19	NA	TRBD2	TRBJ2-3	TGTGCCAGTAGTATTGGGACAGCTCTAGCGGGAATCACAGATACGCAGTATTTT	CASSIGTALAGITDTQYF
TRBV9	NA	TRBD1	TRBJ1-3	TGTGCCAGCAATCCGGGACAGGGTGGCACCATATATTTT	CASNPGQGGTIYF
TRBV29-1	NA	NA	TRBJ1-3	TGCAGCGTTGAACAGCAGGTTAACCTTAATGGAAACACCATATATTTT	CSVEQQVNLNGNTIYF
TRBV7-9	NA	TRBD1	TRBJ2-2	TGTGCCAGCAGCTTAGCGCTTTTGAGAACAGGGGGCACCGGGGAGCTGTTTTTT	CASSLALLRTGGTGELFF
TRBV2	NA	NA	TRBJ1-2	TGTGCCAGCGCGGACGGGACACCTCTAAGTGGCTACACCTTC	CASADGTPLSGYTF
TRBV19	NA	NA	TRBJ2-7	TGTGCCAGTAGTAAGGGGGTATCCTACGAGCAGTACTTC	CASSKGVSYEQYF
TRBV11-2	NA	TRBD2	TRBJ2-3	TGTGCCAGCAGCTTTCGGACTAGCTACACAGATACGCAGTATTTT	CASSFRTSYTDTQYF
TRBV6-1	NA	NA	TRBJ1-5	TGTGCCAGCACCTTGGAGTTATGGCAGCCCCAGCATTTT	CASTLELWQPQHF
TRBV5-4	once	NA	TRBJ1-1	TGTGCCAGCAGCCCCCCGGCGGGGGCCACTGAAGCTTTCTTT	CASSPPAGATEAFF
TRBV4-2	NA	TRBD2	TRBJ2-2	TGTGCCAGCAGCCAAGTAGTACGTCTTCGACTAGCGGGAATAACCGGGGACACCGGGGAGCTGTTTTTT	CASSQVVRLRLAGITGDTGELFF
TRBV19	NA	NA	TRBJ1-2	TGTGCCAGTAGTATTAGACCAGGGAAGTTCGGTTATGGCTACACCTTC	CASSIRPGKFGYGYTF
TRBV19	NA	NA	TRBJ2-2	TGTGCCAGTAGTATTGGACGGGAGCGCACCGGGGAGCTGTTTTTT	CASSIGRERTGELFF
TRBV28	NA	TRBD2	TRBJ2-1	TGTGCCAGCAGTCCGCCGAGATCTAGCGGGAGACATGAGCAGTTCTTC	CASSPPRSSGRHEQFF
TRBV10-1	NA	TRBD1	TRBJ2-1	TGCGCCAGCAGTGAACAGGACAGGGGGAATGAGCAGTTCTTC	CASSEQDRGNEQFF
TRBV9	NA	TRBD2	TRBJ2-3	TGTGCCAGCAGCGCTAGCGGGAGGCCAAGCACAGATACGCAGTATTTT	CASSASGRPSTDTQYF
TRBV5-1	NA	NA	TRBJ1-1	TGCGCCAGCAGAACCGTGGGGGCAAACGCAGCTTTCTTT	CASRTVGANAAFF
TRBV5-1	NA	NA	TRBJ1-2	TGCGCCAGCAGCTTGTCAGGGAATAACTATGGCTACACCTTC	CASSLSGNNYGYTF